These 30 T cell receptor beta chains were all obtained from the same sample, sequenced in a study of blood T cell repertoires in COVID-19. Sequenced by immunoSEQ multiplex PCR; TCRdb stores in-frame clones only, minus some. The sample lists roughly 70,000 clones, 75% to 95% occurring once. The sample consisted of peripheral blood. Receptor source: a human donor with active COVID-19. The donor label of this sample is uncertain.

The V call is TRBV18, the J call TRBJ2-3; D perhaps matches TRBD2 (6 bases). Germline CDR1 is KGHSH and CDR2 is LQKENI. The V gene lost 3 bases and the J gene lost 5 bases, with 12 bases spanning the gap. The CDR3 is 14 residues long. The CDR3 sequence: CASSPGLLGDTQYF. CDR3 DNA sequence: TGTGCCAGCTCACCCGGACTACTGGGAGATACGCAGTATTTT.

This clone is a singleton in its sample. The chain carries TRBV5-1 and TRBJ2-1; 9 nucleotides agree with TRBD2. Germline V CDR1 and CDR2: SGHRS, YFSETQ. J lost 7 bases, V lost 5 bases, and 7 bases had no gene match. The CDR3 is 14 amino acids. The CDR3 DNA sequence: TGCGCCAGCAGGGGGCTAGCGGGAAGGAATGAGCAGTTCTTC. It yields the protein CASRGLAGRNEQFF.

The CDR3 DNA is TGTGCCAGCAGCGTAGCGGTAATAGCGGGAGTCGGTGAGCAGTTCTTC. Its protein is CASSVAVIAGVGEQFF. The chain has TRBV9 and TRBJ2-1; 9 nucleotides line up with TRBD2. CDR3 length: 16 residues. The germline V gene encodes CDR1 SGDLS and CDR2 YYNGEE. J was trimmed by 9 bases and V by 0 bases; bases with no gene match: 10.

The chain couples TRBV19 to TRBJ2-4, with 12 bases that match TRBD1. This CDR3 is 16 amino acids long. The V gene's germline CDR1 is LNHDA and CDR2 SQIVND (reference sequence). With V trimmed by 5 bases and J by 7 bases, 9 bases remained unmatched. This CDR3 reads CASSQGDRGPRNIQYF. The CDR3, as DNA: TGTGCCAGTAGTCAGGGGGACAGGGGGCCGAGGAACATTCAGTACTTC.

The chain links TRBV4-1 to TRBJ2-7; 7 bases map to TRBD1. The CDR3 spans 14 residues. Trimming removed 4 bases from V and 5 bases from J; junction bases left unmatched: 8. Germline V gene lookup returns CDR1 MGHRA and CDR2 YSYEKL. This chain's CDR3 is CASSRPGQNNEQYF. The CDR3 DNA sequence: TGCGCCAGCAGCCGCCCGGGACAGAATAACGAGCAGTACTTC.

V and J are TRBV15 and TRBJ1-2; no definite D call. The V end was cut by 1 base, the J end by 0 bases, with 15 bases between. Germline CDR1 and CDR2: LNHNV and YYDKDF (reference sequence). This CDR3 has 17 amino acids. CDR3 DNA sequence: TGTGCCACCAGCAGAGGAGGGTCGTCTAGGACTAACTATGGCTACACCTTC. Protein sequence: CATSRGGSSRTNYGYTF.

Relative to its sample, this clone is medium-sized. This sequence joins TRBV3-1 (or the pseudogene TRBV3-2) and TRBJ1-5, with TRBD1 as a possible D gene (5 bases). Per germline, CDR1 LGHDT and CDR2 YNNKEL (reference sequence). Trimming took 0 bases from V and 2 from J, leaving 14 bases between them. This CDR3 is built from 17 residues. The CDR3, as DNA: TGTGCCAGCAGCCAAGATTTAACTCGGGGGGGCAATCAGCCCCAGCATTTT. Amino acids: CASSQDLTRGGNQPQHF.

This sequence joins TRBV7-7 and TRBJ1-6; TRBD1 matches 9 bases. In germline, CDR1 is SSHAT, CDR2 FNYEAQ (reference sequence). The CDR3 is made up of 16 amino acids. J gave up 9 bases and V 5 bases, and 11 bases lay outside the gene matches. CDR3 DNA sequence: TGTGCCAGCAGCGGCCGGGACAGGGTAAAAGGTTCACCCCTCCACTTT. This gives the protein CASSGRDRVKGSPLHF.

Written as DNA, the CDR3 is TGTGCCAGCAGCTACCCGGGGGGAGGGAACGAGCAGTACTTC. Translation gives CASSYPGGGNEQYF. This chain joins TRBV28 and TRBJ2-7, with 7 bases that match TRBD2. Germline trimming cut 6 bases from V and 5 bases from J; bases unmatched to any gene: 10. The CDR3 runs to 14 residues. Germline CDR1 reads MDHEN; CDR2 reads SYDVKM.

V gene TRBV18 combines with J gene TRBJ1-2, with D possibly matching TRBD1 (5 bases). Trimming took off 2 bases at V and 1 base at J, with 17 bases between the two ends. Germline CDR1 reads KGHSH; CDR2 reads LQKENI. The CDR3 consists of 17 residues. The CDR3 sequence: CASSPTPPGKFNYGYTF. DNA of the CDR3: TGTGCCAGCTCACCAACCCCCCCAGGGAAGTTTAACTATGGCTACACCTTC.

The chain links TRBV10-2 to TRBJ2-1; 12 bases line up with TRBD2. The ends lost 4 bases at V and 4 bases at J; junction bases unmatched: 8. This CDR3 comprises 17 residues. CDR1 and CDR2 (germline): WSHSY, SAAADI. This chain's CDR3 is CASSGTSGVGSYNEQFF. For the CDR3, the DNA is TGCGCCAGCAGTGGGACTAGCGGGGTGGGGTCGTACAATGAGCAGTTCTTC.

CDR3: CASNVRGGRRAVGTGELFF. CDR3 coding DNA: TGTGCCAGTAACGTAAGAGGAGGGAGGCGAGCCGTGGGCACCGGGGAGCTGTTTTTT. V gene TRBV19 combines with J gene TRBJ2-2; tentative D call: TRBD2 (6 bases). CDR1 is LNHDA and CDR2 is SQIVND in the germline V gene (reference sequence). V lost 7 bases and J lost 4, with 28 bases in between. The CDR3 consists of 19 residues.

As DNA, the CDR3 is TGTGCCAGCAGCGCCAGGCCGGGGGGGCTGGGGGAGCAGTACTTC. Amino acids: CASSARPGGLGEQYF. V gene TRBV7-9 combines with J gene TRBJ2-7; 8 bases fit TRBD2. Germline CDR1 and CDR2: SEHNR and FQNEAQ (reference sequence). There are 15 residues in the CDR3. With 5 bases clipped from V and 7 bases from J, the junction kept 13 bases outside the gene matches.

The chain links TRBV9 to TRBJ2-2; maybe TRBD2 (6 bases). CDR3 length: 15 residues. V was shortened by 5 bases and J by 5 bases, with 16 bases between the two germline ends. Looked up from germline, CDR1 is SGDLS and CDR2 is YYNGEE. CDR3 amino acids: CASRAPGGETGELFF. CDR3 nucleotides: TGTGCCAGCAGGGCCCCCGGGGGAGAAACCGGGGAGCTGTTTTTT.

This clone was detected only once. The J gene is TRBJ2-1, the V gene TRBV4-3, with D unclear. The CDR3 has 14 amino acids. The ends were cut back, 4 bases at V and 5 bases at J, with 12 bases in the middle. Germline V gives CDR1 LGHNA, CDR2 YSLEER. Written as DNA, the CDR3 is TGCGCCAGCAGCCCCTCAGGATCACACAATGAGCAGTTCTTC. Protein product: CASSPSGSHNEQFF.

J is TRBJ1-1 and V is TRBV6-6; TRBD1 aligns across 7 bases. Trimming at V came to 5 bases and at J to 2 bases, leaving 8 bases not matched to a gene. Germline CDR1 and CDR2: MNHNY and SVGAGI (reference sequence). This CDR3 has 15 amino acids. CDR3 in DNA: TGTGCCAGCAGTCCCCAGGGGGTAGGAAACACTGAAGCTTTCTTT. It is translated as CASSPQGVGNTEAFF.

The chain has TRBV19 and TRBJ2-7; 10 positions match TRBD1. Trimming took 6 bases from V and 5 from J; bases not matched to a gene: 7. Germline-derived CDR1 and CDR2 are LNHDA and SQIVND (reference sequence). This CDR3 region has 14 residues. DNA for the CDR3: TGTGCCAGTAGCTTGGGACAGGGGATGCACGAGCAGTACTTC. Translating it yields CASSLGQGMHEQYF.

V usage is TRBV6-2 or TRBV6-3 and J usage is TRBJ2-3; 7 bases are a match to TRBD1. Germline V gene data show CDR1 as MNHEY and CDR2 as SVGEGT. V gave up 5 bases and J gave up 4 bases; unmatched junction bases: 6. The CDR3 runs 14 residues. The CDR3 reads CASSRTGGADTQYF. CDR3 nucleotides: TGTGCCAGCAGTCGGACAGGAGGCGCAGATACGCAGTATTTT.

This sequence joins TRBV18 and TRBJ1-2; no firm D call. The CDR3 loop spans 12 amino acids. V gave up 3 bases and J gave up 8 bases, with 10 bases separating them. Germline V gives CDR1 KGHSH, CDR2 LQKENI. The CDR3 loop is CASSPREGGYTF. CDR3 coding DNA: TGTGCCAGCTCACCGAGGGAAGGGGGCTACACCTTC. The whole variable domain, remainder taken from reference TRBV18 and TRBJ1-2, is NAGVMQNPRHLVRRRGQEARLRCSPMKGHSHVYWYRQLPEEGLKFMVYLQKENIIDESGMPKERFSAEFPKEGPSILRIQQVVRGDSAAYFCASSPREGGYTFGSGTRLTVV.

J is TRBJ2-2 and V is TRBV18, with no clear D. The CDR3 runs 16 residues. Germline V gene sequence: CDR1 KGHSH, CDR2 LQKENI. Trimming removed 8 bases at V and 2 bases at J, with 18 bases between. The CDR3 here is CASRLTISANTGELFF. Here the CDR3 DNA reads TGTGCCAGCCGACTCACCATCTCAGCTAACACCGGGGAGCTGTTTTTT.

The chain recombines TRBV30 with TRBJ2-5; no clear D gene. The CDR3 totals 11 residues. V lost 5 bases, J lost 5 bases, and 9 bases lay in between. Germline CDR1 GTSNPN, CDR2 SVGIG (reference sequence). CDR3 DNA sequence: TGTGCCTGGGAGCTAGGCGAGACCCAGTACTTC. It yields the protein CAWELGETQYF. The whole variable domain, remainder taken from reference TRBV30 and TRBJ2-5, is SQTIHQWPATLVQPVGSPLSLECTVEGTSNPNLYWYRQAAGRGLQLLFYSVGIGQISSEVPQNLSASRPQDRQFILSSKKLLLSDSGFYLCAWELGETQYFGPGTRLLVL.

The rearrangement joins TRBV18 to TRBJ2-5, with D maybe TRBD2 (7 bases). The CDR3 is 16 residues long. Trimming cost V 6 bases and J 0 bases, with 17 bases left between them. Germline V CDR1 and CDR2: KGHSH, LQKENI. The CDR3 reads CASSDGGATDQETQYF. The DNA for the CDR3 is TGTGCCAGCTCCGATGGGGGGGCGACCGACCAAGAGACCCAGTACTTC. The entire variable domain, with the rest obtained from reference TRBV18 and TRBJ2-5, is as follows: NAGVMQNPRHLVRRRGQEARLRCSPMKGHSHVYWYRQLPEEGLKFMVYLQKENIIDESGMPKERFSAEFPKEGPSILRIQQVVRGDSAAYFCASSDGGATDQETQYFGPGTRLLVL.

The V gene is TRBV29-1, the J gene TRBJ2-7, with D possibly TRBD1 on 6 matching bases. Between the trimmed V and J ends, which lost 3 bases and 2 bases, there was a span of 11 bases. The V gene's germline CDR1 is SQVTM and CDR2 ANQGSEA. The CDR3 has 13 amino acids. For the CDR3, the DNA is TGCAGCGTTGAGATGGCAGGGGCCTACGAGCAGTACTTC. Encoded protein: CSVEMAGAYEQYF.

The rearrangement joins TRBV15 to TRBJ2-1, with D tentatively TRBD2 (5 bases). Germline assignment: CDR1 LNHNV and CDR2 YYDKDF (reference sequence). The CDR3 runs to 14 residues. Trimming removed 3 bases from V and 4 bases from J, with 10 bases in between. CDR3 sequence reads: CATSSRSGYNEQFF. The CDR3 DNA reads TGTGCCACCAGCAGCCGTTCGGGGTACAATGAGCAGTTCTTC.

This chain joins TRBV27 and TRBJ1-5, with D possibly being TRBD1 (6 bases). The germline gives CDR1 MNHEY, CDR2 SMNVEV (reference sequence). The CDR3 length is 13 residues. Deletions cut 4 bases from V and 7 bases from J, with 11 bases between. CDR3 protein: CASSWGRAQPQHF. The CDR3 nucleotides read TGTGCCAGCAGTTGGGGGCGAGCCCAGCCCCAGCATTTT.

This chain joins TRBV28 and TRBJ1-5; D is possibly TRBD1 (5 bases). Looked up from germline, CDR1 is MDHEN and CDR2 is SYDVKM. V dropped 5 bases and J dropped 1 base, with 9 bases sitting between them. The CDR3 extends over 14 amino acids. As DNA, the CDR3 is TGTGCCAGCAGTCCAGGGTCGAGCAATCAGCCCCAGCATTTT. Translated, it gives CASSPGSSNQPQHF.

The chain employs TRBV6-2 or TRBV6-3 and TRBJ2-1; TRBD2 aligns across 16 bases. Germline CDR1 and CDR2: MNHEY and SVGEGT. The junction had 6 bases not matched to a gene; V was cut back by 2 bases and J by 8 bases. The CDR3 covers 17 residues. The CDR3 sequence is CASSYTFGTSGRDEQFF. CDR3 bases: TGTGCCAGCAGTTACACCTTTGGGACTAGCGGGAGGGATGAGCAGTTCTTC.

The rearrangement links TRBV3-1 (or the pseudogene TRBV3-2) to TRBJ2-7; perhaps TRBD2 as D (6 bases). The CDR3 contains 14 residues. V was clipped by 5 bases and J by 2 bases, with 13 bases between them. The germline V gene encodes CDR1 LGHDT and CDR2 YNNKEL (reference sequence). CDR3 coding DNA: TGTGCCAGCAGCGCGGGACCCGCAACCTACGAGCAGTACTTC. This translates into CASSAGPATYEQYF.

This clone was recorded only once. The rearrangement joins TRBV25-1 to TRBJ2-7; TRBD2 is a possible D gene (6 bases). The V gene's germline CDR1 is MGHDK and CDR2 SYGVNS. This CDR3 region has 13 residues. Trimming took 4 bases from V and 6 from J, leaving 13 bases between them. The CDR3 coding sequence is TGTGCCAGCAGTGGCGGGGAAATACGCGAGCAGTACTTC. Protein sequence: CASSGGEIREQYF.

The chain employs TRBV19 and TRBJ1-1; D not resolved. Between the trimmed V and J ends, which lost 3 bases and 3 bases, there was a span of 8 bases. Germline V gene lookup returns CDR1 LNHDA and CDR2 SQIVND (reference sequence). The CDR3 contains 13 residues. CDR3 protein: CASSIEGDTEAFF. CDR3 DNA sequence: TGTGCCAGTAGTATCGAGGGAGACACTGAAGCTTTCTTT.